Presented here are 25 T cell receptor beta chains from one specimen sequenced in a study of blood T cells in healthy people across ages (dated by TCRdb to about 2015). The library was produced with 5' RACE. Data came from an Illumina HiSeq 2500. The second PCR ran for roughly 6 to 11 cycles and used a J-beta primer mix along with a sample-barcoded 5' primer. Through fastp at Q25 and MiXCR, TCRdb rebuilt clones from the public reads, retaining in-frame beta chains. Every distinct CDR3 protein forms one entry, paired with its most common genes and DNA. Across this sample there are around 320,000 distinct CDR3 sequences, with roughly a quarter seen only once. The ten biggest clones cover roughly 30% of the sample. The sequenced material came from blood. Source of these receptors: a woman in her 70s in good health.

In regard to this clonotype: A much larger clone differs from this one at a single base, so this may be a read error. The chain combines TRBV18 with TRBJ2-1; no firm D call. Germline CDR1 and CDR2: KGHSH and LQKENI. The CDR3 contains 13 residues. As DNA, the CDR3 is TGTGCCAGCTCACCACCGAACGCGGATGAGCAGCTCTTC. It translates to CASSPPNADEQLF.

V is TRBV25-1 and J is TRBJ2-5; unclear D gene. CDR1 is MGHDK and CDR2 is SYGVNS in the germline V gene. This CDR3 region has 13 residues. Trimming took 4 bases from V and 2 from J, leaving 8 bases between them. The CDR3 sequence is CASSGPNQETQYF. In DNA form, the CDR3 reads TGTGCCAGCAGTGGCCCCAATCAAGAGACCCAGTACTTC. Variable domain in full (rest from reference TRBV25-1 and TRBJ2-5): EADIYQTPRYLVIGTGKKITLECSQTMGHDKMYWYQQDPGMELHLIHYSYGVNSTEKGDLSSESTVSRIRTEHFPLTLESARPSHTSQYLCASSGPNQETQYFGPGTRLLVL.

In regard to this clonotype: Mismatch with germline at one junction end may stem from a read error. The V call is TRBV4-2, the J call TRBJ2-1; TRBD2 matches 8 bases. Germline V gene sequence: CDR1 LGHNA, CDR2 YNFKEQ. CDR3 length: 15 amino acids. The CDR3 is CASSQETSDLNEQSF. CDR3 DNA sequence: TGTGCCAGCAGCCAAGAGACTAGCGATCTCAATGAGCAGTCCTTC.

The chain recombines TRBV25-1 with TRBJ1-4; D call uncertain. The CDR3 is made up of 16 amino acids. CDR1 is MGHDK, CDR2 SYGVNS, per germline. V dropped 3 bases and J dropped 6 bases, with 17 bases sitting between them. The CDR3 loop reads CASSDLAGLNHEKLFF. CDR3 nucleotides: TGTGCCAGCAGTGACCTTGCCGGGCTGAACCATGAAAAACTGTTTTTT.

The chain's CDR3 is CASSRDRMKETQYF. The CDR3 bases are TGCGCCAGCAGTCGGGACAGGATGAAAGAGACCCAGTACTTC. V and J are TRBV5-1 and TRBJ2-5; TRBD1 aligns across 8 bases. CDR3 size: 14 residues. Germline V gene lookup returns CDR1 SGHRS and CDR2 YFSETQ. The J segment lost 3 bases and the V segment lost 5 bases, leaving 6 bases of the junction unmatched.

This clonotype showed up just a few times. The V and J genes are TRBV5-4 and TRBJ2-4, with D possibly being TRBD1 (6 bases). Germline values: CDR1 SGHNT, CDR2 YYREEE (reference sequence). The CDR3 covers 14 residues. Trimming stripped 2 bases from V and 8 bases from J, with 14 bases between. DNA of the CDR3: TGTGCCAGCAGCTTAGGACAGTCCAAGGACATTCAGTACTTC. It specifies CASSLGQSKDIQYF. Filled out from reference TRBV5-4 and TRBJ2-4, the complete variable domain reads ETGVTQSPTHLIKTRGQQVTLRCSSQSGHNTVSWYQQALGQGPQFIFQYYREEENGRGNFPPRFSGLQFPNYSSELNVNALELDDSALYLCASSLGQSKDIQYFGAGTRLSVL.

V gene TRBV11-2 combines with J gene TRBJ2-5; 8 nucleotides agree with TRBD2. The germline CDR1 and CDR2 sequences are SGHAT and FQNNGV. The V and J ends lost 3 bases and 5 bases, in that order; junction bases with no gene match: 11. CDR3 size: 16 residues. The CDR3 sequence: CASSLGSSGSGETQYF. CDR3 sequence (DNA): TGTGCCAGCAGCTTGGGATCGAGCGGGAGTGGGGAGACCCAGTACTTC. The whole variable domain, filled in from reference TRBV11-2 and TRBJ2-5, reads EAGVAQSPRYKIIEKRQSVAFWCNPISGHATLYWYQQILGQGPKLLIQFQNNGVVDDSQLPKDRFSAERLKGVDSTLKIQPAKLEDSAVYLCASSLGSSGSGETQYFGPGTRLLVL.

The chain employs TRBV28 and TRBJ2-1; a weak D match, TRBD1 (6 bases). This CDR3 region has 15 residues. V lost 6 bases to trimming and J lost 4 bases, with 16 bases between them. The germline CDR1 and CDR2 sequences are MDHEN and SYDVKM. In nucleotides, the CDR3 is TGTGCCAGCAGAGCGCTTAGGACAGCATACAATGAGCAGTTCTTC. Encoded protein: CASRALRTAYNEQFF.

This chain links TRBV27 with TRBJ2-1; D gene ambiguous. The CDR3 loop spans 15 amino acids. The V gene's germline CDR1 is MNHEY and CDR2 SMNVEV (reference sequence). CDR3 nucleotides: TGTGATAGCAGTGGTGCGGAGAGCTCCTACAATGAGCAGTTCTTC. Its translation is CDSSGAESSYNEQFF.

This clonotype was observed many times. The chain recombines TRBV11-2 with TRBJ2-7; D uncertain. Germline V gives CDR1 SGHAT, CDR2 FQNNGV. CDR3 length: 15 residues. Trimming left V 2 bases short and J 0 bases short, with 11 bases between. CDR3 sequence (DNA): TGTGCCAGCAGCTTAAGCGAGAAGAGCTCCTACGAGCAGTACTTC. As protein: CASSLSEKSSYEQYF.

Of note for this clonotype: A read error may explain this, as a much larger clone is one base away. This chain uses TRBV10-3 with TRBJ2-4; tentatively, D is TRBD1 (5 bases). The germline V gene encodes CDR1 ENHRY and CDR2 SYGVKD. The CDR3 has 16 residues. V lost 0 bases and J 0 bases, leaving 9 bases between the germline ends. CDR3 amino acids: CAISESDQGAKNIQYF. As DNA, the CDR3 is TGTGCCATCAGTGAGTCCGATCAGGGAGCCAAAAACATTCAGTACTTC.

This clonotype has just a few counts. V and J are TRBV5-8 and TRBJ2-5; a weak D match, TRBD1 (5 bases). V shed 0 bases and J shed 5 bases, with 17 bases lying between them. Germline V CDR1 and CDR2: SGHTS, YDEGEE. This CDR3 has 16 amino acids. CDR3 nucleotide sequence: TGTGCCAGCAGCTTGGGGGGCAGACCCCGTCGGGAGACCCAGTACTTC. Protein product: CASSLGGRPRRETQYF. Full variable domain (rest looked up from reference TRBV5-8 and TRBJ2-5): EAGVTQSPTHLIKTRGQQATLRCSPISGHTSVYWYQQALGLGLQFLLWYDEGEERNRGNFPPRFSGRQFPNYSSELNVNALELEDSALYLCASSLGGRPRRETQYFGPGTRLLVL.

This clonotype was observed a few times. The J gene is TRBJ1-1, the V gene TRBV7-9; unclear D gene. The CDR3 extends over 15 amino acids. With 6 bases removed from V and 3 bases from J, the gap between germline ends came to 17 bases. The V gene's germline CDR1 is SEHNR and CDR2 FQNEAQ (reference sequence). The CDR3 nucleotides read TGTGCCAGCAGACTCCCAGGCGGCGACTACACTGAAGCTTTCTTT. This gives the protein CASRLPGGDYTEAFF.

This clonotype was observed many times. The V call is TRBV27, the J call TRBJ2-2, with D unresolved. The CDR3 sequence is 11 residues long. Trimming took 3 bases from V and 6 from J, leaving 2 bases between them. The germline V gene encodes CDR1 MNHEY and CDR2 SMNVEV (reference sequence). This CDR3 reads CASSFSGELFF. CDR3 DNA: TGTGCCAGCAGTTTCTCCGGGGAGCTGTTTTTT.

This clonotype was observed a few times. The rearrangement links TRBV28 to TRBJ2-1, with 10 bases lining up with TRBD2. V lost 3 bases and J lost 3; bases outside the gene matches: 5. The CDR3 totals 16 residues. CDR1 is MDHEN and CDR2 is SYDVKM in the germline V gene. CDR3 sequence: CASSFEASGSYNEQFF. Written as DNA, the CDR3 is TGTGCCAGCAGTTTTGAAGCTAGCGGGAGCTACAATGAGCAGTTCTTC.

This clonotype appeared many times. The rearrangement links TRBV28 to TRBJ2-4; 10 bases align to TRBD1. V trimming: 5 bases; J trimming: 6 bases; junction bases outside the gene matches: 7. This CDR3 comprises 15 residues. Germline-derived CDR1 and CDR2 are MDHEN and SYDVKM. This chain's CDR3 is CASSGDGQGGNIQYF. The CDR3, as DNA: TGTGCCAGCAGTGGGGACGGACAGGGGGGAAACATTCAGTACTTC. The full variable domain, with the rest looked up from reference TRBV28 and TRBJ2-4, is DVKVTQSSRYLVKRTGEKVFLECVQDMDHENMFWYRQDPGLGLRLIYFSYDVKMKEKGDIPEGYSVSREKKERFSLILESASTNQTSMYLCASSGDGQGGNIQYFGAGTRLSVL.

The chain links TRBV24-1 to TRBJ1-5; perhaps TRBD1 as D (6 bases). The V end was cut by 4 bases, the J end by 7 bases, with 10 bases between. CDR1 and CDR2 from the germline V gene are KGHDR and SFDVKD. This CDR3 has 13 residues. The CDR3 loop is CATSETGQQPQHF. Here the CDR3 DNA reads TGTGCCACCAGTGAAACAGGGCAGCAGCCCCAGCATTTT.

This clonotype occurred a few times. This chain links TRBV5-1 with TRBJ2-5; 7 bases are a match to TRBD2. After removal of 0 bases from V and 4 bases from J, the junction contained 6 bases not matched to a gene. CDR3 length: 15 amino acids. The germline CDR1 and CDR2 sequences are SGHRS and YFSETQ. The CDR3 DNA follows: TGCGCCAGCAGCTTGGGCTCAGCTAGCGGAGAGACCCAGTACTTC. Encoded protein: CASSLGSASGETQYF.

This clonotype was picked up a small number of times. The rearrangement links TRBV5-1 to TRBJ2-3; D perhaps matches TRBD2 (6 bases). Trimming took off 8 bases at V and 0 bases at J, with 13 bases between the two ends. The CDR3 has 14 residues. CDR1 SGHRS and CDR2 YFSETQ come from the germline V gene. CDR3 amino acids: CASFRDSSTDTQYF. The CDR3 DNA is TGCGCCAGTTTCCGGGACTCCAGCACAGATACGCAGTATTTT. The complete variable domain, with remaining parts taken from reference TRBV5-1 and TRBJ2-3, reads KAGVTQTPRYLIKTRGQQVTLSCSPISGHRSVSWYQQTPGQGLQFLFEYFSETQRNKGNFPGRFSGRQFSNSRSEMNVSTLELGDSALYLCASFRDSSTDTQYFGPGTRLTVL.

The table lists this clonotype with a few counts. This rearrangement joins TRBV5-5 to TRBJ2-1, with TRBD2 as a possible D gene (5 bases). CDR1 and CDR2 from the germline V gene are SGHKS and YYEKEE (reference sequence). The CDR3 extends over 18 amino acids. V lost 0 bases, J lost 3 bases, and 19 bases lay in between. This CDR3 reads CASSLAPHASDFYNEQFF. Written as DNA, the CDR3 is TGTGCCAGCAGCTTGGCCCCTCATGCCTCGGACTTCTACAATGAGCAGTTCTTC.

This clonotype was observed a handful of times. This rearrangement joins TRBV6-5 to TRBJ2-7, with 12 bases lining up with TRBD2. Germline CDR1 MNHEY, CDR2 SVGAGI. After removal of 4 bases from V and 2 bases from J, the junction contained 18 bases not matched to a gene. CDR3 length: 20 amino acids. The CDR3: CASSSTRGLAGGYRAYEQYF. In DNA form, the CDR3 reads TGTGCCAGCAGTTCCACCCGGGGGCTAGCGGGAGGGTACCGGGCCTACGAGCAGTACTTC.

This clonotype appeared a few times. V gene TRBV6-1 combines with J gene TRBJ1-4, with TRBD1 matching over 8 bases. The germline V gene has CDR1 MNHNS and CDR2 SASEGT. The CDR3 consists of 14 residues. The V and J ends lost 7 bases and 8 bases, in that order; junction bases with no gene match: 9. CDR3 nucleotides: TGTGCCAGCAACCTCTCAGGGGGCGCCGAAAAACTGTTTTTT. Translating it yields CASNLSGGAEKLFF.

V usage is TRBV18 and J usage is TRBJ2-2; 9 nucleotides agree with TRBD1. The CDR3 is made up of 16 amino acids. Germline loops: CDR1 KGHSH, CDR2 LQKENI. The V segment lost 3 bases and the J segment 5 bases; nucleotides outside the gene matches: 7. The CDR3 here is CASSPSAQGATGELFF. In DNA, the CDR3 is TGTGCCAGCTCACCGTCGGCACAGGGGGCGACCGGGGAGCTGTTTTTT.

About this clonotype: A junction end diverges from the germline sequence, so it may reflect a read error. The chain employs TRBV2 and TRBJ1-2; D gene uncertain. The CDR3 sequence is 11 residues long. The germline gives CDR1 SNHLY, CDR2 FYNNEI. CDR3 coding DNA: TGTCCCAGCAGTTTTCTGGGCGGCTATACCTTC. Its protein product is CPSSFLGGYTF.

This clonotype was observed a handful of times. The rearrangement uses TRBV20-1 and TRBJ1-6; D gene ambiguous. Trimming took 3 bases from V and 8 from J, leaving 11 bases between them. This CDR3 region has 13 residues. The germline CDR1 and CDR2 sequences are DFQATT and SNEGSKA (reference sequence). This chain's CDR3 is CSARRETDSPLHF. The CDR3 nucleotides read TGCAGTGCTAGGAGGGAGACGGATTCACCCCTCCACTTT.